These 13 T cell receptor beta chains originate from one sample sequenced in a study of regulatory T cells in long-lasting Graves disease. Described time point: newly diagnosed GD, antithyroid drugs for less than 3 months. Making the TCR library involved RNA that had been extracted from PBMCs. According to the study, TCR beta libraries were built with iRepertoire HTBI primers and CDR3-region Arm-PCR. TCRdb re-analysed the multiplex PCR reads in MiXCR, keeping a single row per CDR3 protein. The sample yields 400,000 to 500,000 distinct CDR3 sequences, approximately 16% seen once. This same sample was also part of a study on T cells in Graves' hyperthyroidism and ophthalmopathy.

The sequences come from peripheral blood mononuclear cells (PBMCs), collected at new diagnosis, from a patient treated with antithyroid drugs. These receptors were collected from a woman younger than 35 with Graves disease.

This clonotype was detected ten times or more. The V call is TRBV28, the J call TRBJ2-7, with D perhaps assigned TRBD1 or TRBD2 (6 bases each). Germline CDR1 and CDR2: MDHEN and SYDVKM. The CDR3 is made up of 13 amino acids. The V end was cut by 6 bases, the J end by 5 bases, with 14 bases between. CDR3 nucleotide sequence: TGTGCCAGCAGGATGAGGGGGGAACACGAGCAGTACTTC. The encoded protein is CASRMRGEHEQYF.

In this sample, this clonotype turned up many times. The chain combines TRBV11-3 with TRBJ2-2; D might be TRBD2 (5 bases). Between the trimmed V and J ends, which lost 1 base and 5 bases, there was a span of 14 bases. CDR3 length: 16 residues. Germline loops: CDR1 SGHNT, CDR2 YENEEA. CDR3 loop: CASSLVNSGGTGELFF. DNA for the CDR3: TGTGCCAGCAGCTTAGTAAACAGCGGAGGAACCGGGGAGCTGTTTTTT.

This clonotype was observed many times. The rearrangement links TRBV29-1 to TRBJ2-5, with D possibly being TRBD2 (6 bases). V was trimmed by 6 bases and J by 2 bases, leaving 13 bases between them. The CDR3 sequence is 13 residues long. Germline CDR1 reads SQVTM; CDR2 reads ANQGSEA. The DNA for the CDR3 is TGCAGCGTCCCCGGGACTGGACAAGAGACCCAGTACTTC. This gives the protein CSVPGTGQETQYF.

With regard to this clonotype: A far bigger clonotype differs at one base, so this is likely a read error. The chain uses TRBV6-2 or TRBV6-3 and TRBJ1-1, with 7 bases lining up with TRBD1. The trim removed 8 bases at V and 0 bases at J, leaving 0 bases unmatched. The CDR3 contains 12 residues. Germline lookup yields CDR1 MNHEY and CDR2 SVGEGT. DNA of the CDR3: TGTGCCAGCGGGACAGTGAACACTGAAGCTTTCTTT. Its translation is CASGTVNTEAFF.

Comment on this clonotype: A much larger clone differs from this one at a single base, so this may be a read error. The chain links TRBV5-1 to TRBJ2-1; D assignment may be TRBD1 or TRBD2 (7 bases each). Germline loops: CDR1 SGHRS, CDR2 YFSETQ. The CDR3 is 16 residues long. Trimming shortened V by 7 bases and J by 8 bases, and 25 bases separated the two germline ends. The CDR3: CASARTATGTNDEQFF. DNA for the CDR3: TGCGCCAGCGCGCGGACGGCGACAGGGACTAACGATGAGCAGTTCTTC.

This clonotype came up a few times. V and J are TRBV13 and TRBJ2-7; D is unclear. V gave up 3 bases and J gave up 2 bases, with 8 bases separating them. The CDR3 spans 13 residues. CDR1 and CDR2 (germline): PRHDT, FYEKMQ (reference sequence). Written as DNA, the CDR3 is TGTGCCAGCAGCTTTCAGGTTACCTACGAGCAGTACTTC. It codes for CASSFQVTYEQYF.

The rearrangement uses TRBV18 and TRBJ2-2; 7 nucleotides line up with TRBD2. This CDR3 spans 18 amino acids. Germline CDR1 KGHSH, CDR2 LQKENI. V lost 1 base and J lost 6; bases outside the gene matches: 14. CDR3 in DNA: TGTGCCAGCTCACCACTTTTTCCCACTAGCGTTCATTCCGGGGAGCTGTTTTTT. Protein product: CASSPLFPTSVHSGELFF.

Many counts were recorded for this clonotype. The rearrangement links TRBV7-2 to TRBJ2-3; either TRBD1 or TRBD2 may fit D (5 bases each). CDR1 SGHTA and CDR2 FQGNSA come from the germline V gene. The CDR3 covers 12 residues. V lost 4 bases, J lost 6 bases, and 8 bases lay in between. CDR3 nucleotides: TGTGCCAGCAGCTCGGGACGGGATACGCAGTATTTT. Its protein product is CASSSGRDTQYF.

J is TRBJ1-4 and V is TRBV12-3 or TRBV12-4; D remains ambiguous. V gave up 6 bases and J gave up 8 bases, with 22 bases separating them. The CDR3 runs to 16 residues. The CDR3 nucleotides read TGTGCCAGCAGGCCACCGGGGAGCGATTTTTTGGAAAAACTGTTTTTT. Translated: CASRPPGSDFLEKLFF.

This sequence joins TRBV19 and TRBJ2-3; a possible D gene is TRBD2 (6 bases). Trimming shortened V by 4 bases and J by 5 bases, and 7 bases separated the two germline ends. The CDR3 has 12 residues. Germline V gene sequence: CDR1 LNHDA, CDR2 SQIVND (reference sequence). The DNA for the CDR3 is TGTGCCAGTAGTACAGCGGGAGATACGCAGTATTTT. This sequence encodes CASSTAGDTQYF.

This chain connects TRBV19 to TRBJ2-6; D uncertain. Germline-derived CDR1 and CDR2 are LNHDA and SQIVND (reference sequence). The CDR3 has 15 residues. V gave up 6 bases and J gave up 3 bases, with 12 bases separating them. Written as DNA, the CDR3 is TGTGCCAGTAGGGAACCCGTCCATGGGGCCAACGTCCTGACTTTC. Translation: CASREPVHGANVLTF.

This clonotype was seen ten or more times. CDR3 sequence reads: CSLQQKLGTEAFF. The DNA of the CDR3 is TGCAGCTTGCAACAGAAACTTGGGACTGAAGCTTTCTTT. The chain is built from TRBV29-1 and TRBJ1-1; no reliable D call. Deletions cut 8 bases from V and 5 bases from J, with 18 bases between. The length of the CDR3 is 13 residues. Germline CDR1 reads SQVTM; CDR2 reads ANQGSEA.

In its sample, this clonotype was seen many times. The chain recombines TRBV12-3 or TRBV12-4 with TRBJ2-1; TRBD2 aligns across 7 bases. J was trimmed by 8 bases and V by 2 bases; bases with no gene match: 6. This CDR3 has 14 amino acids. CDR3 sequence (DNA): TGTGCCAGCAGTTTAAGTGGGGGGGGGTATGAGCAGTTCTTC. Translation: CASSLSGGGYEQFF.